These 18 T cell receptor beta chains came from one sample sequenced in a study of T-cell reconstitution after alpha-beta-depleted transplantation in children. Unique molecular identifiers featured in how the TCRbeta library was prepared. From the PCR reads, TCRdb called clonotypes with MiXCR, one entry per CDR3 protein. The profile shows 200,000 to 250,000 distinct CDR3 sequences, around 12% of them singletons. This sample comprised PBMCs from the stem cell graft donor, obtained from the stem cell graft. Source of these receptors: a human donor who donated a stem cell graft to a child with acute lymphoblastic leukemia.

Here the CDR3 DNA reads TGTGCCTGGAGCGGCCTGACGGGGGGAGAGCAGTACTTC. This translates into CAWSGLTGGEQYF. The chain is built from TRBV30 and TRBJ2-7, with 7 positions matching TRBD2. The trim removed 3 bases at V and 7 bases at J, leaving 9 bases unmatched. Per germline, CDR1 GTSNPN and CDR2 SVGIG (reference sequence). This CDR3 region has 13 residues.

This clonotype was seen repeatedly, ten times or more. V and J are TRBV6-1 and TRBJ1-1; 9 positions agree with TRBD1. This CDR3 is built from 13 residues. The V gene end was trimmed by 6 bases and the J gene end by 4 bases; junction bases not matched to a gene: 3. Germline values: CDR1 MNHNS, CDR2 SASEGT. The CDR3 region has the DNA TGTGCCAGCAGGGGACAGGGAGGCACTGAAGCTTTCTTT. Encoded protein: CASRGQGGTEAFF.

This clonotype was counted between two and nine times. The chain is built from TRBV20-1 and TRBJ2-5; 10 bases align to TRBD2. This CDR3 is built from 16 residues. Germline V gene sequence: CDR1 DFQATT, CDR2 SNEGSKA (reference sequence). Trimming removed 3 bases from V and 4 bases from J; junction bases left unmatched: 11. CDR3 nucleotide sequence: TGCAGTGCTAGGGGGACTAGCGCCGGAGTGGGAGAGACCCAGTACTTC. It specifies CSARGTSAGVGETQYF.

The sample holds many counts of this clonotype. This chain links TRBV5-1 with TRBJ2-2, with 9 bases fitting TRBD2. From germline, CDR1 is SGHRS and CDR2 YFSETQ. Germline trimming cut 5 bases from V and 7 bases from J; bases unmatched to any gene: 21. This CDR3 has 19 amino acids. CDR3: CASRGTLQLAGAHNGELFF. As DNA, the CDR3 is TGCGCCAGCAGGGGAACGCTTCAATTAGCGGGAGCCCATAACGGGGAGCTGTTTTTT.

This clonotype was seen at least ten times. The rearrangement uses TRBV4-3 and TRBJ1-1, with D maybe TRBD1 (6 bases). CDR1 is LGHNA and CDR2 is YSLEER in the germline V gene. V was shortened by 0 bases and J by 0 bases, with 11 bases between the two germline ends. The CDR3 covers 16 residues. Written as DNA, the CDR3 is TGCGCCAGCAGCCAAGATACAGGACAGTTGAACACTGAAGCTTTCTTT. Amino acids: CASSQDTGQLNTEAFF.

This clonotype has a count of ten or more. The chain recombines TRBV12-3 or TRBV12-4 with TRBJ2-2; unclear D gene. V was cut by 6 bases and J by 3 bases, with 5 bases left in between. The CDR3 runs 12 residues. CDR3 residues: CASSLYTGELFF. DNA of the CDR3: TGTGCCAGCAGCCTTTACACCGGGGAGCTGTTTTTT.

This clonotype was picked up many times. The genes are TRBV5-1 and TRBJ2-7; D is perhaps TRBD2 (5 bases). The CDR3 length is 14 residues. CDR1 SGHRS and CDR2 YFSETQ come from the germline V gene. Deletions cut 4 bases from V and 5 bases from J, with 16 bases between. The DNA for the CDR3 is TGCGCCAGCAGCCTACGGGGATCGGTTGACGAGCAGTACTTC. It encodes CASSLRGSVDEQYF.

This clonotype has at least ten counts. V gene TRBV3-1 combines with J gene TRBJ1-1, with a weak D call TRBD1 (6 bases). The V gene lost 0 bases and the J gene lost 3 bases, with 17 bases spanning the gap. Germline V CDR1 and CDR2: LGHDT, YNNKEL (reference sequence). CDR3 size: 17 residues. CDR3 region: CASSQERSRGWYTEAFF. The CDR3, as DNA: TGTGCCAGCAGCCAAGAAAGGAGCAGGGGATGGTACACTGAAGCTTTCTTT. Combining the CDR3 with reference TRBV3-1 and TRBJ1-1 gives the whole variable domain DTAVSQTPKYLVTQMGNDKSIKCEQNLGHDTMYWYKQDSKKFLKIMFSYNNKELIINETVPNRFSPKSPDKAHLNLHINSLELGDSAVYFCASSQERSRGWYTEAFFGQGTRLTVV.

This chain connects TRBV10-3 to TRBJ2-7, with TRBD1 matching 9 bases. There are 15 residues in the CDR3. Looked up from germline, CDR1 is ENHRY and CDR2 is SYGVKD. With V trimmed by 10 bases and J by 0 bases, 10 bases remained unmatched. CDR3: CATFPGTGPSYEQYF. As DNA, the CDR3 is TGTGCCACCTTCCCCGGGACAGGGCCCTCCTACGAGCAGTACTTC.

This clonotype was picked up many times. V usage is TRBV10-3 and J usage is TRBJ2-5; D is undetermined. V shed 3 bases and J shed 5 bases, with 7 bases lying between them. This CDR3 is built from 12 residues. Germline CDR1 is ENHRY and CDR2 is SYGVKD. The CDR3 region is CAISDSGETQYF. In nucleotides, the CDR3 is TGTGCCATCAGTGATAGTGGGGAGACCCAGTACTTC.

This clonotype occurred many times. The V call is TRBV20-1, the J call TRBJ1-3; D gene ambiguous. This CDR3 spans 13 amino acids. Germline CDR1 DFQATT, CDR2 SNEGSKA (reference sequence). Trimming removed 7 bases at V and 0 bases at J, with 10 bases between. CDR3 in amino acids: CSVPDGSGNTIYF. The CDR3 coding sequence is TGCAGTGTTCCGGACGGCTCTGGAAACACCATATATTTT.

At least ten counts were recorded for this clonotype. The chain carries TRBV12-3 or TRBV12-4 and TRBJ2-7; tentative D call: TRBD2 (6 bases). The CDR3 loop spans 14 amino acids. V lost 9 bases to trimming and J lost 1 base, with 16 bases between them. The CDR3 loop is CARVIAANSYEQYF. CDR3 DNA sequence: TGTGCCAGGGTAATAGCGGCGAATTCCTACGAGCAGTACTTC.

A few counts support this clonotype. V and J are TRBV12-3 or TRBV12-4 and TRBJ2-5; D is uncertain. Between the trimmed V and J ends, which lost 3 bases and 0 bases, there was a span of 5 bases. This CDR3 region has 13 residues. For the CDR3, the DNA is TGTGCCAGCAGTTTCCCAGACCAAGAGACCCAGTACTTC. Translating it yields CASSFPDQETQYF.

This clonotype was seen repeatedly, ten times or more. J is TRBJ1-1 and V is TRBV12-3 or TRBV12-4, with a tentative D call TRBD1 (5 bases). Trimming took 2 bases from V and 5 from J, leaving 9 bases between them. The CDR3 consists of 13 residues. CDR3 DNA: TGTGCCAGCAGTTTACTCTCAGGGACTGAAGCTTTCTTT. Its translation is CASSLLSGTEAFF.

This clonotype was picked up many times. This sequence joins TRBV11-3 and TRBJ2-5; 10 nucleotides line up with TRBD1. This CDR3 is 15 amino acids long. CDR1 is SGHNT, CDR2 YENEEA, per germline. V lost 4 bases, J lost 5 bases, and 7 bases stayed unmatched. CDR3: CASSSGTGVRETQYF. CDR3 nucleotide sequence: TGTGCCAGCAGCTCCGGGACAGGGGTACGGGAGACCCAGTACTTC.

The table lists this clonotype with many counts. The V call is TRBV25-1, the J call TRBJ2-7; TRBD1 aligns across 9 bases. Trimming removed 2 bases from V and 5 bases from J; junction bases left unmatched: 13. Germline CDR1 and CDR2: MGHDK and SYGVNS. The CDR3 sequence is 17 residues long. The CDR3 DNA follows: TGTGCCAGCAGTGAACGTCGCTTAGAGGACAGGGGAAACGAGCAGTACTTC. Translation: CASSERRLEDRGNEQYF.

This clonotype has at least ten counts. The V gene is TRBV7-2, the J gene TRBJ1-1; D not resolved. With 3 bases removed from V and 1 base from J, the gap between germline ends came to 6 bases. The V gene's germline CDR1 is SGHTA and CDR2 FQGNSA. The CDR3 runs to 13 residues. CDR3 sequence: CASSFDSNTEAFF. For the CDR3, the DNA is TGTGCCAGCAGCTTCGACTCGAACACTGAAGCTTTCTTT.

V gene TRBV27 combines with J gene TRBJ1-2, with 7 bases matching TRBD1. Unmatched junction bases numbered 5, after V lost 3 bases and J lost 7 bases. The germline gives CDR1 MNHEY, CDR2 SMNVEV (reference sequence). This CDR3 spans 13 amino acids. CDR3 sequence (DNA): TGTGCCAGCAGTTTGAACAGGGGCGGTGGCTACACCTTC. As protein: CASSLNRGGGYTF.